Included here is one TCR beta chain sequence, with context. The V gene's germline CDR1 is LGHDT and CDR2 YNNKEL (reference sequence). The CDR3 runs 14 residues. J was trimmed by 6 bases and V by 6 bases; bases with no gene match: 9. Authors' data handling: Reference gene primer amplification in the assay estimated nucleated cell counts. Data came from immunoSEQ multiplex PCR; TCRdb stores just in-frame clones and leaves some out. V, J and clone size are those of that table, while D and trimming were read from the DNA. The sample contains 15,000 or so clones, less than 90% of which appear only once. This sample stems from a study of blood T cell repertoires in COVID-19. Study-wide context: Material from acute and convalescent COVID-19 was sourced from the United States, Italy and Spain. T cells, B-cell-depleted T cells, or PBMCs supplied cDNA or gDNA.

Sequencing was carried out using peripheral blood. The rearrangement uses TRBV3-1 (or the pseudogene TRBV3-2) and TRBJ2-3, with 7 bases that match TRBD2. The receptor comes from a man aged 40-50 years with active or convalescent COVID-19. CDR3 loop: CASRRREERDTQYF. CDR3 DNA sequence: TGTGCCAGCAGGCGCCGGGAGGAGAGGGATACGCAGTATTTT.